The TCR beta chain under discussion was sequenced for a study of cytomegalovirus exposure and HLA in healthy donors. Note on this clone: The antigen remains unidentified.

Study-wide findings and caveats: Solely CMV serostatus was available to characterize immune exposure. Later on, an analysis showed TCR association rates differing by HLA locus, with DRB1 the most and HLA-C the fewest.

A multiplex PCR was run with 60 Vbeta primers and 13 Jbeta primers. Generated by immunoSEQ multiplex PCR, the TCRdb table keeps only in-frame clones and is missing some. The data hold around 200,000 clones, with 77% observed a single time. Germline V gene lookup returns CDR1 SGDLS and CDR2 YYNGEE. With V trimmed by 0 bases and J by 2 bases, 8 bases remained unmatched. The CDR3 spans 17 residues. Material for sequencing was PBMCs. The sequence came from a woman in her fifties or sixties in good health and CMV-seropositive. The chain combines TRBV9 with TRBJ2-3; 8 nucleotides agree with TRBD2. CDR3 DNA sequence: TGTGCCAGCAGCGTAGACCCCGGGGGGGCCAACACAGATACGCAGTATTTT. Residues: CASSVDPGGANTDTQYF.